Listed below are T cell receptor beta chains from one sample, sequenced in a study of patients and donors after allogeneic stem cell transplantation. MiXCR was run by TCRdb on the RT-PCR reads, yielding one entry per CDR3 protein. The sample lists about a million distinct CDR3 sequences, roughly 17% occurring once. The sample consisted of blood, either unsorted or a sorted T cell fraction (not recorded which). The receptor source for this set is a human donor who was either an allogeneic HSCT recipient or a stem cell or donor lymphocyte infusion donor (not recorded which). It is not recorded whose cells these are; they may come from a transplant donor. The CDR3 runs from the conserved cysteine through the conserved F or W. Each record gives: clone size, J gene, V gene, D gene, CDR3 protein, CDR3 DNA. A D gene is named only where the DNA matches it firmly. Some rows have no size entry. The others give once, few or many, or a class for an expanded clone.

abundance: many; j_gene: TRBJ2-2; v_gene: TRBV20-1; d_gene: TRBD1; CDR3aa: CSAREGWDRNTGELFF; CDR3nt: TGCAGTGCTAGAGAGGGTTGGGACAGGAACACCGGGGAGCTGTTTTTT
abundance: few; j_gene: TRBJ1-4; v_gene: TRBV20-1; d_gene: -; CDR3aa: CSANPGEANEKLFF; CDR3nt: TGCAGTGCTAACCCTGGAGAAGCTAATGAAAAACTGTTTTTT
abundance: -; j_gene: TRBJ2-2; v_gene: TRBV13; d_gene: TRBD2; CDR3aa: CASSRQGLANTGELFF; CDR3nt: TGTGCCAGCAGCCGACAAGGACTAGCGAACACCGGGGAGCTGTTTTTT
abundance: -; j_gene: TRBJ1-6; v_gene: TRBV4-3; d_gene: -; CDR3aa: CASSQENGSPLHF; CDR3nt: TGCGCCAGCAGCCAAGAAAATGGGTCACCCCTCCACTTT
abundance: -; j_gene: TRBJ1-1; v_gene: TRBV12-3/TRBV12-4; d_gene: -; CDR3aa: CASSLLWRANTEAFF; CDR3nt: TGTGCCAGCAGTTTACTCTGGAGGGCGAACACTGAAGCTTTCTTT
abundance: few; j_gene: TRBJ2-3; v_gene: TRBV4-1; d_gene: TRBD2; CDR3aa: CASSQYLSGTDTQYF; CDR3nt: TGCGCCAGCAGCCAGTATCTTAGCGGGACAGATACGCAGTATTTT
abundance: -; j_gene: TRBJ2-3; v_gene: TRBV20-1; d_gene: TRBD2; CDR3aa: CSARSLAGTDTQYF; CDR3nt: TGCAGTGCTAGATCACTAGCGGGTACAGATACGCAGTATTTT
abundance: few; j_gene: TRBJ2-2; v_gene: TRBV5-1; d_gene: TRBD2; CDR3aa: CASSPGLAGIPSGGELFF; CDR3nt: TGCGCCAGCAGTCCCGGACTAGCGGGAATCCCCTCGGGCGGGGAGCTGTTTTTT
abundance: -; j_gene: TRBJ2-3; v_gene: TRBV7-3; d_gene: TRBD2; CDR3aa: CASSYRTSGGTDTQYF; CDR3nt: TGTGCCAGCAGCTACAGGACTAGCGGGGGCACAGATACGCAGTATTTT
abundance: few; j_gene: TRBJ1-1; v_gene: TRBV29-1; d_gene: -; CDR3aa: CSVDSGGAEAFF; CDR3nt: TGCAGCGTTGATTCTGGGGGGGCTGAAGCTTTCTTT
abundance: few; j_gene: TRBJ1-6; v_gene: TRBV9; d_gene: TRBD1; CDR3aa: CASSVGIGGDSPLHF; CDR3nt: TGTGCCAGCAGCGTAGGAATAGGGGGCGATTCACCCCTCCACTTT
abundance: few; j_gene: TRBJ1-4; v_gene: TRBV7-2; d_gene: -; CDR3aa: CASSPRRDNEKLFF; CDR3nt: TGTGCCAGCAGCCCCCGCAGGGACAATGAAAAACTGTTTTTT
abundance: -; j_gene: TRBJ1-2; v_gene: TRBV7-9; d_gene: -; CDR3aa: CASSHRTDLYGYTF; CDR3nt: TGTGCCAGCAGCCATCGGACAGATCTCTATGGCTACACCTTC
abundance: many; j_gene: TRBJ2-2; v_gene: TRBV12-3/TRBV12-4; d_gene: TRBD2; CDR3aa: CASSPTTSGGPTGELFF; CDR3nt: TGTGCCAGCAGTCCGACGACTAGCGGGGGGCCCACCGGGGAGCTGTTTTTT
abundance: -; j_gene: TRBJ1-1; v_gene: TRBV11-2; d_gene: -; CDR3aa: CASRGGGSTEAFF; CDR3nt: TGTGCCAGCAGGGGAGGGGGAAGCACTGAAGCTTTCTTT
abundance: few; j_gene: TRBJ2-2; v_gene: TRBV6-2/TRBV6-3; d_gene: -; CDR3aa: CASSYGLAGTGELFF; CDR3nt: TGTGCCAGCAGTTACGGCCTAGCAGGCACCGGGGAGCTGTTTTTT
abundance: many; j_gene: TRBJ1-5; v_gene: TRBV20-1; d_gene: -; CDR3aa: CSAHTDPYSNQPQHF; CDR3nt: TGCAGTGCACATACAGACCCCTATAGCAATCAGCCCCAGCATTTT
abundance: -; j_gene: TRBJ1-2; v_gene: TRBV12-3/TRBV12-4; d_gene: -; CDR3aa: CASSQSRVGGYTF; CDR3nt: TGTGCCAGCAGCCAAAGCAGGGTTGGTGGCTACACCTTC
abundance: few; j_gene: TRBJ2-3; v_gene: TRBV6-6; d_gene: -; CDR3aa: CASSYSMSGTQYF; CDR3nt: TGTGCCAGCAGTTACTCGATGTCTGGGACGCAGTATTTT
abundance: few; j_gene: TRBJ2-5; v_gene: TRBV10-3; d_gene: TRBD1; CDR3aa: CAISEEQGVQETQYF; CDR3nt: TGTGCCATCAGTGAGGAACAGGGGGTACAAGAGACCCAGTACTTC
abundance: -; j_gene: TRBJ1-5; v_gene: TRBV27; d_gene: -; CDR3aa: CASSIRGPYQPQHF; CDR3nt: TGTGCCAGCAGTATCAGGGGCCCCTATCAGCCCCAGCATTTT
abundance: few; j_gene: TRBJ1-1; v_gene: TRBV6-5; d_gene: -; CDR3aa: CASSYDSLLGNTEAFF; CDR3nt: TGTGCCAGCAGTTACGACAGCCTTCTTGGAAACACTGAAGCTTTCTTT
abundance: -; j_gene: TRBJ2-1; v_gene: TRBV11-2; d_gene: TRBD2; CDR3aa: CASSLDAPSGRASYNEQFF; CDR3nt: TGTGCCAGCAGCTTAGATGCCCCCAGCGGGAGGGCCTCCTACAATGAGCAGTTCTTC
abundance: few; j_gene: TRBJ2-1; v_gene: TRBV20-1; d_gene: -; CDR3aa: CSARDRPTRGGEQFF; CDR3nt: TGCAGTGCTAGAGATCGCCCGACCCGGGGAGGCGAGCAGTTCTTC
abundance: -; j_gene: TRBJ1-4; v_gene: TRBV20-1; d_gene: TRBD1; CDR3aa: CSARAGTGGQKLFF; CDR3nt: TGCAGTGCTAGAGCCGGGACAGGGGGGCAAAAACTGTTTTTT
abundance: -; j_gene: TRBJ2-1; v_gene: TRBV4-3; d_gene: TRBD2; CDR3aa: CASSQIQRGPYNEQFF; CDR3nt: TGCGCCAGCAGCCAAATCCAGCGGGGGCCTTACAATGAGCAGTTCTTC
abundance: few; j_gene: TRBJ2-3; v_gene: TRBV5-1; d_gene: -; CDR3aa: CASSFRETDTQYF; CDR3nt: TGCGCCAGCAGCTTTAGAGAAACAGATACGCAGTATTTT
abundance: -; j_gene: TRBJ1-6; v_gene: TRBV5-1; d_gene: TRBD1; CDR3aa: CASSADRAGYNSPLHF; CDR3nt: TGCGCCAGCAGCGCCGACAGGGCGGGCTATAATTCACCCCTCCACTTT
abundance: once; j_gene: TRBJ2-7; v_gene: TRBV2; d_gene: TRBD2; CDR3aa: CASSGTSGSSYEQYF; CDR3nt: TGTGCCAGCAGTGGGACTAGCGGGAGCTCCTACGAGCAGTACTTC
abundance: few; j_gene: TRBJ1-1; v_gene: TRBV10-3; d_gene: -; CDR3aa: CAISDLSWPEAFF; CDR3nt: TGTGCCATCAGTGATTTATCCTGGCCTGAAGCTTTCTTT
abundance: -; j_gene: TRBJ1-1; v_gene: TRBV5-1; d_gene: -; CDR3aa: CASSLEASAPFF; CDR3nt: TGCGCCAGCAGCTTGGAGGCGTCAGCACCTTTCTTT
abundance: few; j_gene: TRBJ2-2; v_gene: TRBV6-2/TRBV6-3; d_gene: -; CDR3aa: CASSTPDSSNTGELFF; CDR3nt: TGTGCCAGCAGTACGCCCGACAGTTCGAACACCGGGGAGCTGTTTTTT
abundance: -; j_gene: TRBJ2-7; v_gene: TRBV12-3/TRBV12-4; d_gene: TRBD1; CDR3aa: CASSPLGQAGTYEQYF; CDR3nt: TGTGCCAGCAGCCCACTAGGACAGGCGGGCACCTACGAGCAGTACTTC
abundance: once; j_gene: TRBJ2-1; v_gene: TRBV9; d_gene: TRBD2; CDR3aa: CASSVDGLAGFNEQFF; CDR3nt: TGTGCCAGCAGCGTAGACGGACTAGCGGGATTCAATGAGCAGTTCTTC
abundance: many; j_gene: TRBJ2-2; v_gene: TRBV20-1; d_gene: TRBD2; CDR3aa: CSAREPKAGTNTGELFF; CDR3nt: TGCAGTGCTAGAGAACCTAAAGCGGGGACCAACACCGGGGAGTTGTTTTTT
abundance: -; j_gene: TRBJ2-3; v_gene: TRBV11-2; d_gene: -; CDR3aa: CASSNGDTQYF; CDR3nt: TGTGCCAGCAGCAACGGAGATACGCAGTATTTT
abundance: many; j_gene: TRBJ2-7; v_gene: TRBV27; d_gene: TRBD2; CDR3aa: CASSWTSGTYEQYF; CDR3nt: TGTGCCAGCAGCTGGACTAGCGGGACCTACGAGCAGTACTTC
abundance: few; j_gene: TRBJ2-7; v_gene: TRBV20-1; d_gene: -; CDR3aa: CSAEPGQLYEQYF; CDR3nt: TGCAGTGCTGAACCCGGACAGCTCTACGAGCAGTACTTC
abundance: -; j_gene: TRBJ1-2; v_gene: TRBV12-3/TRBV12-4; d_gene: -; CDR3aa: CASSFRAANYGYTF; CDR3nt: TGTGCCAGCAGTTTCAGGGCAGCTAACTATGGCTACACCTTC
abundance: -; j_gene: TRBJ2-7; v_gene: TRBV4-3; d_gene: -; CDR3aa: CASSQDLQGFYEQYF; CDR3nt: TGCGCCAGCAGCCAAGATCTGCAGGGATTCTACGAGCAGTACTTC
abundance: -; j_gene: TRBJ1-2; v_gene: TRBV30; d_gene: TRBD1; CDR3aa: CAWSPPGQANYGYTF; CDR3nt: TGTGCCTGGAGTCCACCGGGACAGGCGAACTATGGCTACACCTTC
abundance: many; j_gene: TRBJ2-7; v_gene: TRBV10-3; d_gene: -; CDR3aa: CAISGTKGANEQYF; CDR3nt: TGTGCCATCAGTGGTACTAAAGGGGCGAACGAGCAGTACTTC
abundance: -; j_gene: TRBJ2-7; v_gene: TRBV13; d_gene: TRBD1; CDR3aa: CASSREQGGGYEQYF; CDR3nt: TGTGCCAGCAGCCGTGAACAGGGGGGAGGCTACGAGCAGTACTTC
abundance: -; j_gene: TRBJ1-2; v_gene: TRBV4-1; d_gene: -; CDR3aa: CASSQDGERDGYTF; CDR3nt: TGCGCCAGCAGCCAAGACGGGGAGCGAGATGGCTACACCTTC
abundance: -; j_gene: TRBJ1-1; v_gene: TRBV6-1; d_gene: -; CDR3aa: CASSARLGGFGMNTEAFF; CDR3nt: TGTGCCAGCAGTGCCCGACTGGGGGGGTTCGGAATGAACACTGAAGCTTTCTTT
abundance: -; j_gene: TRBJ2-2; v_gene: TRBV24-1; d_gene: -; CDR3aa: CATSDLTRANTGELFF; CDR3nt: TGTGCCACCAGTGATTTAACTAGAGCGAACACCGGGGAGCTGTTTTTT
abundance: few; j_gene: TRBJ2-1; v_gene: TRBV12-3/TRBV12-4; d_gene: -; CDR3aa: CASSLGLELEQFF; CDR3nt: TGTGCCAGCAGTTTAGGATTGGAGCTCGAGCAGTTCTTC
abundance: few; j_gene: TRBJ2-7; v_gene: TRBV4-3; d_gene: -; CDR3aa: CASSQGDGYEQYF; CDR3nt: TGCGCCAGCAGCCAAGGAGACGGGTACGAGCAGTACTTC
abundance: -; j_gene: TRBJ1-5; v_gene: TRBV6-2/TRBV6-3; d_gene: -; CDR3aa: CASSYSFRAGSLQPQHF; CDR3nt: TGTGCCAGCAGTTACTCATTTCGGGCAGGGAGTCTGCAGCCCCAGCATTTT
abundance: -; j_gene: TRBJ1-3; v_gene: TRBV20-1; d_gene: -; CDR3aa: CSARVPGLDSGNTIYF; CDR3nt: TGCAGTGCTAGAGTCCCAGGCCTGGATTCCGGAAACACCATATATTTT
abundance: -; j_gene: TRBJ2-1; v_gene: TRBV2; d_gene: -; CDR3aa: CASSEPGANEQFF; CDR3nt: TGTGCCAGCAGTGAACCGGGGGCTAATGAGCAGTTCTTC
abundance: -; j_gene: TRBJ1-5; v_gene: TRBV28; d_gene: -; CDR3aa: CASSFRRAQHF; CDR3nt: TGTGCCAGCAGTTTCCGCAGGGCCCAGCATTTT
abundance: many; j_gene: TRBJ1-1; v_gene: TRBV29-1; d_gene: -; CDR3aa: CSVELPTMNTEAFF; CDR3nt: TGCAGCGTTGAACTGCCGACCATGAACACTGAAGCTTTCTTT
abundance: few; j_gene: TRBJ1-1; v_gene: TRBV29-1; d_gene: -; CDR3aa: CSVEVTGQPNTEAFF; CDR3nt: TGCAGCGTTGAAGTTACCGGACAGCCGAACACTGAAGCTTTCTTT
abundance: few; j_gene: TRBJ2-1; v_gene: TRBV20-1; d_gene: -; CDR3aa: CSASTGNYNEQFF; CDR3nt: TGCAGTGCTAGTACGGGGAACTACAATGAGCAGTTCTTC
abundance: few; j_gene: TRBJ2-7; v_gene: TRBV21-1; d_gene: -; CDR3aa: CASRNPVSYEQYF; CDR3nt: TGTGCCAGCAGGAACCCCGTCTCCTACGAGCAGTACTTC
abundance: few; j_gene: TRBJ1-1; v_gene: TRBV5-1; d_gene: -; CDR3aa: CASSTGRGLNTEAFF; CDR3nt: TGCGCCAGCAGCACAGGGAGGGGTTTGAACACTGAAGCTTTCTTT